This T cell receptor (beta chain) is from a study of neoadjuvant anti-PD-1 for oral cavity cancer. General observations from the study: Larger post-treatment preexisting tumor clones tracked with greater tumor shrinkage.

CDR3 length equals 18 residues. Germline V CDR1 and CDR2: LGHNA, YNFKEQ. V gave up 3 bases and J gave up 7 bases; unmatched junction bases: 12. Time point denoted: after neoadjuvant nivolumab, at surgical resection. These newly diagnosed stage II-IVA oral cavity squamous cell carcinoma patients had no prior systemic or radiation treatment. Cohort: HPV-negative, locally advanced oral cavity squamous cell carcinoma patients. Libraries were prepared by immunoSEQ multiplex PCR; TCRdb keeps only in-frame clonotypes and omits some of them. There are tens of thousands of clones in the sample; about 36% occur only once, and about a sixth lies in the top ten. By frequency in the sample, this clone is medium-sized (0.01 to 0.1%). Its antigen is currently unknown.

This chain uses TRBV4-2 with TRBJ2-3; 14 bases fit TRBD2. The sequencing here drew on tumor tissue, taken after nivolumab (anti-PD-1) treatment. The TCR comes from a person between 40 and 85 years old with oral cavity squamous cell carcinoma. CDR3 coding DNA: TGTGCCAGCAGCCACGGTGGGCCGACTAGCGGGGGGGCCTATACGCAGTATTTT. Protein product: CASSHGGPTSGGAYTQYF.